The present T cell receptor (beta chain) was sequenced within a study of cytomegalovirus exposure and HLA in healthy donors. In regard to this clone: Its antigen is unknown.

Vbeta (60) and Jbeta (13) primers were used in the PCR. Only in-frame clones appear in the TCRdb table, and some are missing; sequencing was by immunoSEQ multiplex PCR. Counted here are about 160,000 clones, 80% to 85% occurring once; the ten biggest clones make up approximately 1.8%. Study results and limitations: Across HLA loci, a later analysis found differing TCR association rates, with DRB1 most and HLA-C fewest. The availability of immune exposure information extended only to CMV serostatus. Most TCRs appeared rarely, but some public TCRs recurred in many donors. Reports indicate that TCR beta sequences accurately predicted the HLA-A and HLA-B alleles of most subjects.

Germline CDR1 reads SEHNR; CDR2 reads FQNEAQ (reference sequence). This CDR3 has 14 amino acids. V gave up 0 bases and J gave up 2 bases, with 7 bases separating them. The chain recombines TRBV7-9 with TRBJ2-5; no clear D. The receptor comes from a human donor in good health. The sample comprised PBMCs. Here the CDR3 reads CASSLAQNQETQYF. The CDR3 nucleotides are TGTGCCAGCAGCTTAGCACAGAATCAAGAGACCCAGTACTTC.